This T cell receptor (beta chain) was sequenced during a study of blood T cell repertoires in COVID-19. On the study more broadly: Some COVID-19 samples were acute and others convalescent; all came from the United States, Italy and Spain. T cells, B-cell-depleted T cells, or PBMCs provided the cDNA or gDNA that served as material.

The CDR3 runs to 15 residues. Germline V CDR1 and CDR2: SNHLY, FYNNEI. V gave up 3 bases and J gave up 10 bases; unmatched junction bases: 5. How the authors handled the data: Quantification of nucleated cells was approximated via reference gene primer amplification. The protocol was immunoSEQ multiplex PCR, while the TCRdb copy is restricted to in-frame clones and leaves out a portion. The V and J calls and clone size are taken from that table; D and trimming were inferred from the DNA. Of about 180,000 clones detected, approximately 83% appear once; the ten largest clones hold around 8.6%. The sample holds a few counts of this clone.

This receptor was taken from a man aged 45-60 years with active or convalescent COVID-19. The chain links TRBV2 to TRBJ1-6, with TRBD1 matching 11 bases. Sequenced: peripheral blood. The CDR3 sequence is CASSDPGQGGSPLHF. For the CDR3, the DNA is TGTGCCAGCAGTGATCCGGGACAGGGGGGCTCACCCCTCCACTTT. Full variable domain (remainder filled in from reference TRBV2 and TRBJ1-6): EPEVTQTPSHQVTQMGQEVILRCVPISNHLYFYWYRQILGQKVEFLVSFYNNEISEKSEIFDDQFSVERPDGSNFTLKIRSTKLEDSAMYFCASSDPGQGGSPLHFGNGTRLTVT.